The source of this T cell receptor beta chain is a study of blood T cell repertoires in COVID-19. For the study at large: Sites across the United States, Italy and Spain contributed samples from acute and convalescent COVID-19. Sample material is recorded as cDNA or gDNA derived from T cells, B-cell-depleted T cells, or PBMCs.

V was clipped by 3 bases and J by 0 bases, with 9 bases between them. CDR3 length: 14 residues. Germline assignment: CDR1 LNHDA and CDR2 SQIVND (reference sequence). In the authors' workflow: Reference gene primer amplification gave nucleated cell count estimates. TCRdb's table, derived via immunoSEQ multiplex PCR, lists solely in-frame clones and lacks some. The V and J calls and clone size were taken over from that table, and D and trimming were inferred from the DNA. In the table there are 130,000 or so clones, 70% to 80% of which are singletons. J is TRBJ2-7 and V is TRBV19; no clear D gene. Sequences were obtained from peripheral blood. The clonotype comes from a human donor in a cohort sampled during active COVID-19. CDR3 sequence (DNA): TGTGCCAGTAGTATCACTACCAGCTCCTACGAGCAGTACTTC. Translated: CASSITTSSYEQYF.